Below are 7 T cell receptor beta chains sequenced from a single sample in a study of cytomegalovirus exposure and HLA in healthy donors. Sequencing was performed with immunoSEQ multiplex PCR; in TCRdb, only in-frame clones are kept and a portion is missing. The data contain 250,000 to 350,000 clones, 70% to 90% of them seen just once; the ten biggest clones take up approximately 0.94%. Sequenced: PBMCs. The receptor set was obtained from a woman aged 18-29 years in good health and CMV-seronegative.

The V gene is TRBV11-2, the J gene TRBJ2-7; 7 nucleotides align to TRBD1. Trimming took 4 bases from V and 3 from J; bases not matched to a gene: 6. The CDR3 has 14 amino acids. CDR1 is SGHAT and CDR2 is FQNNGV in the germline V gene. CDR3 sequence: CASSSYGDSYEQYF. The CDR3 bases are TGTGCCAGCAGCTCCTACGGGGACAGCTACGAGCAGTACTTC.

This clone was counted a few times. V usage is TRBV7-8 and J usage is TRBJ2-3; 10 nucleotides agree with TRBD2. Losses at the gene ends were 5 bases for V and 4 bases for J; bases not matched to a gene: 9. This CDR3 region has 16 residues. Looked up from germline, CDR1 is SGHVS and CDR2 is FQNEAQ. CDR3 nucleotide sequence: TGTGCCAGCAGCCCGATTTCTAGCGGGAGTTCAGATACGCAGTATTTT. As protein: CASSPISSGSSDTQYF.

The genes are TRBV7-9 and TRBJ1-1; TRBD1 is a possible D gene (6 bases). The CDR3 contains 14 residues. Per germline, CDR1 SEHNR and CDR2 FQNEAQ (reference sequence). Trimming left V 1 base short and J 1 base short, with 7 bases between. CDR3 bases: TGTGCCAGCAGCTTAGAACAGGGGAACACTGAAGCTTTCTTT. Amino acids: CASSLEQGNTEAFF.

The chain has TRBV4-2 and TRBJ2-2; 7 nucleotides agree with TRBD2. The CDR3 contains 16 residues. The germline gives CDR1 LGHNA, CDR2 YNFKEQ. Unmatched junction bases numbered 6, after V lost 3 bases and J lost 2 bases. The CDR3 DNA follows: TGTGCCAGCAGCCATGGCCTAGCGGACAACACCGGGGAGCTGTTTTTT. This gives the protein CASSHGLADNTGELFF.

V and J are TRBV28 and TRBJ1-5; D gene ambiguous. CDR1 and CDR2 (germline): MDHEN, SYDVKM. V was cut by 3 bases and J by 0 bases, with 6 bases left in between. CDR3 length: 14 amino acids. The CDR3 loop is CASSLFHSNQPQHF. DNA of the CDR3: TGTGCCAGCAGTTTGTTCCATAGCAATCAGCCCCAGCATTTT.

The chain couples TRBV11-2 to TRBJ2-1; 8 bases align to TRBD1. Germline V gene sequence: CDR1 SGHAT, CDR2 FQNNGV. The CDR3 sequence is 15 residues long. Germline trimming cut 3 bases from V and 8 bases from J; bases unmatched to any gene: 9. The DNA for the CDR3 is TGTGCCAGCAGCTTTCCCGGGACAGGAGTGTATGAGCAGTTCTTC. Its protein is CASSFPGTGVYEQFF.

V and J are TRBV27 and TRBJ1-2; D remains ambiguous. Germline V gives CDR1 MNHEY, CDR2 SMNVEV (reference sequence). The CDR3 has 18 amino acids. V was clipped by 3 bases and J by 7 bases, with 27 bases between them. The CDR3 DNA reads as TGTGCCAGCAGTTTCTCCCCGGGTCCGTCGAAAAGCCCCTTTGGCTACACCTTC. As protein: CASSFSPGPSKSPFGYTF.